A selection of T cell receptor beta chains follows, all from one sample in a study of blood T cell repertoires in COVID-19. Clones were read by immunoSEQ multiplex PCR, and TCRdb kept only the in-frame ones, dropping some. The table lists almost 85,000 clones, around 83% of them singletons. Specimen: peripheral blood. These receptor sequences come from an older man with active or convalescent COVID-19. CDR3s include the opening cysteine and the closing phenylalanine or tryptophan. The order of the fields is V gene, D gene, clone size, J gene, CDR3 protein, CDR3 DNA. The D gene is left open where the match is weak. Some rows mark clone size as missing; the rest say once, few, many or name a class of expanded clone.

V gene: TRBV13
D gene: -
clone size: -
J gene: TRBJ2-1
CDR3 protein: CASSLDGGGRPYNEQFF
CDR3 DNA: TGTGCCAGCAGCTTAGATGGGGGCGGGAGACCCTACAATGAGCAGTTCTTC

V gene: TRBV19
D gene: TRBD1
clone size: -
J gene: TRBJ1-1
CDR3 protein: CASSTTQGDAFF
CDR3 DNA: TGTGCCAGTAGTACCACACAGGGGGATGCTTTCTTT

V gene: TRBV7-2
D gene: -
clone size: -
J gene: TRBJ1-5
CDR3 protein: CASSPNLYQPQHF
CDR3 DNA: TGTGCCAGCAGCCCGAACTTATATCAGCCCCAGCATTTT

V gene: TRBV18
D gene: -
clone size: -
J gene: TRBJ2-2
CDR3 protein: CASSPGTAGTGELFF
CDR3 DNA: TGTGCCAGCTCGCCCGGGACTGCGGGAACCGGGGAGCTGTTTTTT

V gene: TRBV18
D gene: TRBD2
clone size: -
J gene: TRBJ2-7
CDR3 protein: CASSPTSGPGGGF
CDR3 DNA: TGTGCCAGCTCACCGACATCAGGGCCGGGCGGGGGATTC

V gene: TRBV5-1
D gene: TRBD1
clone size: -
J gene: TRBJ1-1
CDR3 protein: CASTLQGSHTEAFF
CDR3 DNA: TGCGCCAGCACACTACAGGGGTCGCACACTGAAGCTTTCTTT

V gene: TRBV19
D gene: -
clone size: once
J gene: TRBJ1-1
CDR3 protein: CASKPGHAYLNTEAFF
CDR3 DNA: TGTGCCAGTAAACCGGGACACGCCTATTTGAACACTGAAGCTTTCTTT

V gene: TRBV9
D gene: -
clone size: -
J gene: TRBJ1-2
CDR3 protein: CASSVGEFPTPRHPYGYTF
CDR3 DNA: TGTGCCAGCAGCGTAGGGGAGTTCCCGACACCACGTCATCCCTATGGCTACACCTTC

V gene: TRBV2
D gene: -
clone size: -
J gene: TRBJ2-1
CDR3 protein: CASDRYNEQFF
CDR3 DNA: TGTGCCAGCGACAGGTACAATGAGCAGTTCTTC

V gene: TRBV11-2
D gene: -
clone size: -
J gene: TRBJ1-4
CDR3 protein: CASSFGQLSNEKLFF
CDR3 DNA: TGTGCCAGCAGCTTTGGACAGCTCTCTAATGAAAAACTGTTTTTT

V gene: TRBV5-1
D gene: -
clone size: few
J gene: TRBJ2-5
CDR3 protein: CASSFPQETQYF
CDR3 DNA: TGCGCCAGCAGCTTCCCACAAGAGACCCAGTACTTC

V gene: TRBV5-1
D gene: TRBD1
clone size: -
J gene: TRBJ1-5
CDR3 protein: CASSRTGDGNQPQHF
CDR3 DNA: TGCGCCAGCAGCCGGACAGGGGACGGGAATCAGCCCCAGCATTTT

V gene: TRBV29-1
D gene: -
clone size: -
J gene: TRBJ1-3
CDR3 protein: CSVVPTTGDTIYF
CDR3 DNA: TGCAGCGTTGTCCCGACGACCGGAGACACCATATATTTT

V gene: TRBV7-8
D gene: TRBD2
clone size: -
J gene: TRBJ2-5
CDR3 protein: CASGLAGEAETQYF
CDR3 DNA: TGTGCCAGCGGACTAGCGGGGGAGGCGGAGACCCAGTACTTC

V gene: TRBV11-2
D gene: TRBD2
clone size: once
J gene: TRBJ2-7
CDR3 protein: CASSPDGRLSYEQYF
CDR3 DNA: TGTGCCAGCAGCCCAGACGGGAGGCTTTCCTACGAGCAGTACTTC

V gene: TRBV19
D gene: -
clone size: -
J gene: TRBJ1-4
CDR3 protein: CASTRGNEKLFF
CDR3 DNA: TGTGCCAGTACCAGGGGTAATGAAAAACTGTTTTTT

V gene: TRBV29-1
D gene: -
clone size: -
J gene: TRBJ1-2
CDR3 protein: CSVLPTQGGYTF
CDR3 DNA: TGCAGCGTTCTCCCTACCCAGGGTGGCTACACCTTC

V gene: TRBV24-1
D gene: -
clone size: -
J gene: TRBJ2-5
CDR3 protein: CATSDPGVGETQYF
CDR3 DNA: TGTGCCACCAGTGATCCCGGGGTTGGGGAGACCCAGTACTTC

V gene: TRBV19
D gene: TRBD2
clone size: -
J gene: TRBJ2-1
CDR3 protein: CASSIARREWYNEQFF
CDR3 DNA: TGTGCCAGTAGTATAGCTCGGCGGGAGTGGTACAATGAGCAGTTCTTC

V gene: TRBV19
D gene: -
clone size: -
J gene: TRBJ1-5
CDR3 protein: CASDRRFSNQPQHF
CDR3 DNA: TGTGCCAGTGACAGGAGATTTAGCAATCAGCCCCAGCATTTT

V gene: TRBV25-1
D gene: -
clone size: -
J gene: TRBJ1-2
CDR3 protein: CASRTGGGYTF
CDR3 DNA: TGTGCCAGCAGGACAGGCGGCGGCTACACCTTC

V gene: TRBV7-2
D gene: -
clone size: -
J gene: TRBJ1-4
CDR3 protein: CASSAGLDEKLFF
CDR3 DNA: TGTGCCAGCAGCGCCGGTCTGGATGAAAAACTGTTTTTT

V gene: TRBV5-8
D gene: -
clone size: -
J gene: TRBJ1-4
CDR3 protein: CASSLRAGDEKLFF
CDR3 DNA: TGTGCCAGCAGCTTGCGAGCAGGGGATGAAAAACTGTTTTTT

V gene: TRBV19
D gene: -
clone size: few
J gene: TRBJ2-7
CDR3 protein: CASSIDLLSAATEQYF
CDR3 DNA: TGTGCCAGTAGTATAGATCTATTATCGGCGGCCACCGAGCAGTACTTC

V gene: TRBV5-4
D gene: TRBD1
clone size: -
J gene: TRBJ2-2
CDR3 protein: CASSLEGGSGELFF
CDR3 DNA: TGTGCCAGCAGCTTGGAAGGGGGCTCCGGGGAGCTGTTTTTT

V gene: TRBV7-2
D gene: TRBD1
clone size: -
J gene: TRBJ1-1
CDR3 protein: CASSLLGQGLSTEAFF
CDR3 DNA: TGTGCCAGCAGCTTATTAGGACAGGGGCTCTCCACTGAAGCTTTCTTT

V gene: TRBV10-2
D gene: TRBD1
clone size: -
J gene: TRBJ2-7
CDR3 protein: CASSVDRGTYEQYF
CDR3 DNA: TGCGCCAGCAGTGTAGACAGGGGAACGTACGAGCAGTACTTC

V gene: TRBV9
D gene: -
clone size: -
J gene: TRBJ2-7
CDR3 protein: CASSEEGAGEQYF
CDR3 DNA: TGTGCCAGCAGCGAGGAGGGGGCGGGCGAGCAGTACTTC

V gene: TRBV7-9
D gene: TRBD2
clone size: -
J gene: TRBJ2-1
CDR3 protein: CASSTYPGTSGTAEQFF
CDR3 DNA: TGTGCCAGCAGCACCTACCCCGGGACTAGCGGGACTGCTGAGCAGTTCTTC

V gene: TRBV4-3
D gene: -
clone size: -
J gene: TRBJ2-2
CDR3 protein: CASSPHSNTGELFF
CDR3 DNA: TGCGCCAGCAGCCCCCATTCAAACACCGGGGAGCTGTTTTTT

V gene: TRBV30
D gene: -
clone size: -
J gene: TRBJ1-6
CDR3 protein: CAWSVLTGGNSPLHF
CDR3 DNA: TGTGCCTGGAGTGTATTAACGGGGGGCAATTCACCCCTCCACTTT

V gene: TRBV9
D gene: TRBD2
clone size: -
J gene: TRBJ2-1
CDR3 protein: CASSLAGGRNNEQFF
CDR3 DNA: TGTGCCAGCAGCCTAGCGGGGGGAAGAAACAATGAGCAGTTCTTC

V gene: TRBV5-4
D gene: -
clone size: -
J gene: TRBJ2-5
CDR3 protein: CASSFGQGIQETQYF
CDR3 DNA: TGTGCCAGCAGCTTTGGGCAGGGGATCCAAGAGACCCAGTACTTC

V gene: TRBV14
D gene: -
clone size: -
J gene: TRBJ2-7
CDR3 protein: CASSPRRGRGRGGYEQYF
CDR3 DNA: TGTGCCAGCAGCCCCCGAAGAGGGAGGGGAAGGGGGGGCTACGAGCAGTACTTC

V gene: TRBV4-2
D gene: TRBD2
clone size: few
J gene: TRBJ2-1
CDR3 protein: CASSQEVRSGGAGEQFF
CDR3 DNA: TGTGCCAGCAGCCAAGAGGTCAGAAGCGGGGGGGCGGGTGAGCAGTTCTTC

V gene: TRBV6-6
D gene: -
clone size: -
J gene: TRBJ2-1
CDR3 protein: CASSYFPQLGGEEQFF
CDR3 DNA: TGTGCCAGCAGTTACTTCCCTCAACTAGGGGGGGAAGAGCAGTTCTTC

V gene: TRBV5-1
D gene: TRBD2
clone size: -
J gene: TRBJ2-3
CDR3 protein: CASTILGGGSQYF
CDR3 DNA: TGCGCCAGCACCATCCTGGGCGGGGGTTCGCAGTATTTT

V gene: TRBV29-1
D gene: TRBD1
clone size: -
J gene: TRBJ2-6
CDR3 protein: CSVAPGGISPGANVLTF
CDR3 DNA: TGCAGCGTTGCCCCAGGGGGTATATCTCCTGGGGCCAACGTCCTGACTTTC

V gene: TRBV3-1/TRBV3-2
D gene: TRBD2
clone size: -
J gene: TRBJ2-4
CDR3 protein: CASSLLGGSGRADKYF
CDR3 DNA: TGTGCCAGCAGCCTTCTTGGGGGTAGCGGGAGGGCGGATAAGTACTTC

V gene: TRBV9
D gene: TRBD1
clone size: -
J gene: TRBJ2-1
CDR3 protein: CASSVGDRADEQFF
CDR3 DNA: TGTGCCAGCAGCGTGGGGGACAGGGCCGATGAGCAGTTCTTC